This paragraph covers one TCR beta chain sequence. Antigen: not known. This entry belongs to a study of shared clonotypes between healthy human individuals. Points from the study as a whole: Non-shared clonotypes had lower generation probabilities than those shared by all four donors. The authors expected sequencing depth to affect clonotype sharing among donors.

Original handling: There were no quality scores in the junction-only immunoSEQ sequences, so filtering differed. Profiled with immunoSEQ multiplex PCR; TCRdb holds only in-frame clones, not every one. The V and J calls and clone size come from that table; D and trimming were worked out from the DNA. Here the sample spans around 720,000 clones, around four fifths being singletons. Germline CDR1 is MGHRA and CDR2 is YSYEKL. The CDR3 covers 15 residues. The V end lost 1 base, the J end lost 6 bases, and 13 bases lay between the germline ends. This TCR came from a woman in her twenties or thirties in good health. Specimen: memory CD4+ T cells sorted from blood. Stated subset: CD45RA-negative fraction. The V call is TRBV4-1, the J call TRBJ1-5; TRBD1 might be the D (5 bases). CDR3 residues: CASSQGDAFSQPQHF. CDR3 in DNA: TGCGCCAGCAGCCAAGGGGACGCATTCAGTCAGCCCCAGCATTTT.